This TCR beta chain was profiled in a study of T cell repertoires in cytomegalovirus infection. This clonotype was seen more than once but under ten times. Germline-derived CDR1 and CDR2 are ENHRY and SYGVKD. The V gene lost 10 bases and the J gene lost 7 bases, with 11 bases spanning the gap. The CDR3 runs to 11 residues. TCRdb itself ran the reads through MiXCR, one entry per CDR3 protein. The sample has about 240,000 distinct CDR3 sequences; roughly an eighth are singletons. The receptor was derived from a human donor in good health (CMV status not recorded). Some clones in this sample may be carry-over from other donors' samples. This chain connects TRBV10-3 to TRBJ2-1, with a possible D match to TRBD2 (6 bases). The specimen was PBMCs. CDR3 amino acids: CATGGGNEQFF. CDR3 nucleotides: TGTGCCACCGGGGGAGGAAATGAGCAGTTCTTC.